This TCR beta chain originates from a study of blood T cell repertoires in COVID-19 (dated by TCRdb to 2019 to 2021). In terms of the full investigation: Collaborator samples came from the United States, Italy and Spain and covered acute and convalescent phases of COVID-19. The repertoires were released in a freely available public database meant as a resource for research on the immune response to SARS-CoV-2. Deeply sampled blood TCRbeta repertoires from subjects exposed to, actively infected with, or recovered from COVID-19 were included in the dataset. Where available, HLA class I and class II types were taken from metadata supplied by the sample provider and were not determined by assay-based typing. Nearly every sample came with metadata listing a de-identified subject ID, COVID-19 status, age in years and sex. The samples were drawn from the first 160 participants of the ongoing ImmuneRACE study and from 1,254 subjects provided by 6 global collaborators. The material from the prospective study consisted of cDNA or gDNA derived from T cells, B-cell-depleted T cells, or PBMCs. Overall results and qualifications from the work: The amount of clinical and demographic metadata varied by source and participant and was provided uncurated.

TCRbeta CDR3 regions were amplified from genomic DNA using the immunoSEQ Assay, a bias-controlled multiplex PCR. In the source study's methods: Nucleated cell counts per sample were estimated from amplification of reference gene primers within the assay. To quantify the absolute abundance of each unique TCRbeta CDR3 rearrangement, sequence reads were collapsed and filtered. Productive Simpson clonality was computed per sample as the square root of Simpson's diversity index over productive rearrangements. TCRdb provides this immuneACCESS table in a form limited to in-frame rearrangements. Some clones are lacking; in checked studies, under half of them reflect an unresolved V gene, and why the rest are absent is not known. V and J calls and clone size are given by that table; D and trimming were obtained from the DNA. This sample is represented by around 700,000 clones; about nine tenths of them were singletons. The ten largest clones add up to under 0.3% of the sample.

The CDR3 contains 13 residues, cysteine and phenylalanine counted. This entry keeps only the CDR3 DNA: 39 bases, framed from base 1. CDR1 and CDR2 (WNHNN, SYGVQD) derive from the germline V gene (reference sequence). V loses 6 bases at its end and J loses 6 bases; junction bases beyond the gene matches: 2. Each collaborating institution followed its own protocols to collect whole blood in K2EDTA tubes. For TCRbeta analysis, collaborators shipped samples in one of three forms: frozen whole blood, isolated PBMCs, or DNA extracted from either of those sample types. Notes on this clone: Its antigen remains undetermined. No much larger clone exists at a distance of one base, and base qualities are not known.

The clonotype originates from a woman aged 18-29 years with acute or convalescent COVID-19. The sample consisted of peripheral blood. The chain joins TRBV10-1 to TRBJ1-2, with 12 bases aligning to TRBD1. CDR3 loop: CASSGTGGDGYTF. In nucleotide form, the sequence is TGCGCCAGCAGCGGGACAGGGGGCGATGGCTACACCTTC.